This T cell receptor beta chain was profiled in a study of early T cells in non-severe SARS-CoV-2 infection. Whole-study results and caveats: Sequences matched to VDJdb favored anti-spike CD8 responses, while private and CD4 specificities were missed.

This clonotype came up a few times. What it binds is not known. Unique molecular identifiers (one per individual cDNA molecule) were attached. TCRdb independently ran MiXCR on the 5' RACE reads; one entry per CDR3 protein. This sample has tens of thousands of distinct CDR3 sequences, with about 11% found just once. This CDR3 contains 14 residues. In germline, CDR1 is LGHDT, CDR2 YNNKEL (reference sequence). The V end lost 8 bases, the J end lost 8 bases, and 21 bases lay between the germline ends. The sequence came from an adult who was a healthcare worker with PCR-confirmed SARS-CoV-2 infection or an uninfected control (not recorded which). The donor label of this sample is uncertain. Here the sequenced sample was whole blood, taken at baseline. This chain connects TRBV3-1 to TRBJ1-2; D gene uncertain. CDR3 coding DNA: TGTGCCAGCGCTTCGACCCTCCCTAAAAGGGGCTACACCTTC. This translates into CASASTLPKRGYTF.